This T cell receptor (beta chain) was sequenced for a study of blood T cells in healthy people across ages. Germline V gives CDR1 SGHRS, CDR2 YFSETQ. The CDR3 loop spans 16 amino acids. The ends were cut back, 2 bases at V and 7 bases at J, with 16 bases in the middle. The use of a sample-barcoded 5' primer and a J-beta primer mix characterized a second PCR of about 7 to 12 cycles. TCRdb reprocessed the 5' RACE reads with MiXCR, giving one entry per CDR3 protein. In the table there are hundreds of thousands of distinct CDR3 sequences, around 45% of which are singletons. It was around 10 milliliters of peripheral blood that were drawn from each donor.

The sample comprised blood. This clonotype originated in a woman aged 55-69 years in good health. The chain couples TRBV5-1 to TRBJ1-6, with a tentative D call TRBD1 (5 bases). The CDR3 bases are TGCGCCAGCAGCTTTGAGGGGCCTACCCGAAATTCACCCCTCCACTTT. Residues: CASSFEGPTRNSPLHF.